Listed below are T cell receptor beta chains from one sample, sequenced in a study of T cell responses to AZD1222 COVID-19 vaccine. Clones were read by immunoSEQ multiplex PCR, and TCRdb kept only the in-frame ones, dropping some. The sample has approximately 210,000 clones; approximately 90% are singletons. The sequencing used peripheral blood, collected 28 days after the second AZD1222 dose. These receptors came from an adult who received the AZD1222 COVID-19 vaccine. CDR3s include the opening cysteine and the closing phenylalanine or tryptophan. The D gene is left open where the match is weak. The size of a clone is reported for some rows only, either as once, few or many, or as a class for expanded clones.

d_gene	abundance	v_gene	j_gene	CDR3aa	CDR3nt
-	-	TRBV27	TRBJ1-2	CASSTTYGSGYTF	TGTGCCAGCAGCACTACATACGGAAGTGGCTACACCTTC
-	-	TRBV6-6	TRBJ1-2	CASSTTGFDGYTF	TGTGCCAGCAGTACAACAGGGTTCGATGGCTACACCTTC
-	once	TRBV28	TRBJ1-3	CASSLSGRNTIYF	TGTGCCAGCAGTTTATCAGGCCGAAACACCATATATTTT
TRBD2	-	TRBV7-9	TRBJ2-7	CASSQGPSGGSSYEQYF	TGTGCCAGCAGCCAAGGACCTAGCGGCGGGAGCTCCTACGAGCAGTACTTC
-	-	TRBV3-1/TRBV3-2	TRBJ1-2	CASSQLAGYGYTF	TGTGCCAGCAGCCAATTGGCTGGCTATGGCTACACCTTC
-	-	TRBV29-1	TRBJ2-3	CSAPRDFVDTQYF	TGCAGCGCCCCCCGGGATTTCGTGGATACGCAGTATTTT
-	-	TRBV28	TRBJ1-1	CATKGGSLSGTEAFF	TGTGCCACCAAAGGGGGGAGTCTTTCGGGGACTGAAGCTTTCTTT
TRBD1	-	TRBV30	TRBJ1-4	CASDRGGLNEKLFF	TGTGCATCAGACAGGGGAGGGCTTAATGAAAAACTGTTTTTT
TRBD1	-	TRBV7-9	TRBJ1-1	CASSRAGTGENTEAFF	TGTGCCAGCAGCAGGGCCGGGACAGGAGAAAACACTGAAGCTTTCTTT
TRBD1	-	TRBV28	TRBJ2-3	CASSFGQGAAQRTQYF	TGTGCCAGCAGTTTCGGACAGGGGGCCGCTCAGCGGACGCAGTATTTT
TRBD2	-	TRBV5-8	TRBJ2-1	CASSLSGGTYNEQFF	TGTGCCAGCAGCTTGAGCGGGGGAACCTACAATGAGCAGTTCTTC
-	-	TRBV6-2/TRBV6-3	TRBJ2-4	CASSRPAEGYSKNIQYF	TGTGCCAGCAGTCGCCCCGCTGAGGGCTACAGTAAAAACATTCAGTACTTC
-	-	TRBV7-9	TRBJ1-6	CASSGQQDSPLHF	TGTGCCAGCAGTGGGCAGCAAGATTCACCCCTCCACTTT
TRBD1	-	TRBV18	TRBJ1-1	CASSPQGAGTEAFF	TGTGCCAGCTCACCACAGGGGGCGGGTACTGAAGCTTTCTTT
TRBD2	-	TRBV7-3	TRBJ2-3	CASSPSSGRSPDTQYF	TGTGCCAGCAGCCCCTCCAGCGGGAGGTCCCCAGATACGCAGTATTTT
TRBD1	-	TRBV4-1	TRBJ1-2	CASIPGTGEDDGYTF	TGCGCCAGCATCCCTGGGACAGGGGAGGACGATGGCTACACCTTC
-	-	TRBV3-1/TRBV3-2	TRBJ2-6	CATGQGTGIPGANVLTF	TGTGCCACTGGGCAGGGGACTGGAATACCTGGGGCCAACGTCCTGACTTTC
TRBD1	-	TRBV19	TRBJ1-2	CASSPTGEYGYTF	TGTGCCAGTAGCCCCACAGGGGAATATGGCTACACCTTC
-	-	TRBV7-2	TRBJ2-5	CASSLVGPYQETQYF	TGTGCCAGCAGCTTGGTAGGTCCTTACCAAGAGACCCAGTACTTC
-	-	TRBV10-3	TRBJ1-6	CAISEGVPPSPLHF	TGTGCCATCAGTGAAGGGGTGCCCCCTTCACCCCTCCACTTT
-	once	TRBV10-3	TRBJ2-7	CAVRDSSYEQYF	TGTGCCGTTCGGGACTCATCCTACGAGCAGTACTTC
TRBD1	-	TRBV5-1	TRBJ1-2	CASSLGTGGWYGYTF	TGCGCCAGCAGCTTGGGGACAGGGGGCTGGTATGGCTACACCTTC
-	-	TRBV29-1	TRBJ1-1	CSVDAQGGAEAFF	TGCAGCGTTGACGCCCAGGGAGGCGCTGAAGCTTTCTTT
-	-	TRBV15	TRBJ1-1	CATSREGAQRSSFF	TGTGCCACCAGCAGAGAGGGGGCCCAACGGAGTTCTTTCTTT
-	once	TRBV28	TRBJ1-5	CASSPLRQVLHQPQHF	TGTGCCAGCAGTCCCCTCCGACAGGTTCTGCATCAGCCCCAGCATTTT
TRBD2	-	TRBV11-1	TRBJ2-7	CASSPGLARSYEQYF	TGTGCCAGCAGCCCCGGACTAGCGCGTTCCTACGAGCAGTACTTC
TRBD1	-	TRBV5-5	TRBJ2-7	CASSAQGAPSGEQYF	TGTGCCAGCAGCGCCCAGGGGGCGCCAAGTGGCGAGCAGTACTTC
TRBD1	-	TRBV6-5	TRBJ1-2	CASGWTGGLYGYTF	TGTGCCAGCGGTTGGACAGGGGGACTCTATGGCTACACCTTC
-	-	TRBV28	TRBJ1-2	CASSEARQAYGYTF	TGTGCCAGCAGCGAGGCAAGGCAGGCCTATGGCTACACCTTC
TRBD2	-	TRBV7-3	TRBJ2-3	CASSADGLAAAQYF	TGTGCCAGCAGCGCCGACGGACTAGCGGCGGCGCAGTATTTT
-	-	TRBV6-5	TRBJ2-7	CASSYDGNPREQYF	TGTGCCAGCAGTTACGACGGGAACCCGCGAGAGCAGTACTTC